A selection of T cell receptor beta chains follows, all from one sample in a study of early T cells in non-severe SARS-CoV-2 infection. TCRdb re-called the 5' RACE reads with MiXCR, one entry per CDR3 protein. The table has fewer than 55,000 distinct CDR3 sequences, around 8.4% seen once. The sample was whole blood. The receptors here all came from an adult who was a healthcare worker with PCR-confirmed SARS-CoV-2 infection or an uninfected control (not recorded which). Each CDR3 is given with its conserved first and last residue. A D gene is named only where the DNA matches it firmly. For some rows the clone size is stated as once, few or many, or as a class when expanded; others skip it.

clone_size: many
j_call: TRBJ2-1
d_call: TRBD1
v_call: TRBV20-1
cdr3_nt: TGCAGTGCCACTCCGGGGACAGGGGCCTACAATGAGCAGTTCTTC
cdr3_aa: CSATPGTGAYNEQFF

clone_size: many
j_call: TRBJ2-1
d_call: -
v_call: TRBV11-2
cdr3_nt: TGTGCCAGCAGCTTAATCGGCTCGTCTAGCGAATACAATGAGCAGTTCTTC
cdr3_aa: CASSLIGSSSEYNEQFF

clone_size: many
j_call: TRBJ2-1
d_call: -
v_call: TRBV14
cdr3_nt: TGTGCCAGCACTGCTGATAGCTCCTACAATGAGCAGTTCTTC
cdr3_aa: CASTADSSYNEQFF

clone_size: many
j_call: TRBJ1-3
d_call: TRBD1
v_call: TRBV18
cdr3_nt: TGTGCCAGCTCACCTTCTTCGGGACAGGGGCGAAACACCATATATTTT
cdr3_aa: CASSPSSGQGRNTIYF

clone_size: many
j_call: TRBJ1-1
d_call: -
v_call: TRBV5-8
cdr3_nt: TGTGCCAGCAGCTTCCACCGGGACGCTGAAGCTTTCTTT
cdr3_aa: CASSFHRDAEAFF

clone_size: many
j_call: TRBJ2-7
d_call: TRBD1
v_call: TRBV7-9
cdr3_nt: TGTGCCAGCAGCTCAGGGCAGGGACAGTCCTACGAGCAGTACTTC
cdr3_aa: CASSSGQGQSYEQYF

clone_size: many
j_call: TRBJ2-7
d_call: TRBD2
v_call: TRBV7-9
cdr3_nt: TGTGCCAGCAGCTTAGGGACTAGCGGGACGACCTACGAGCAGTACTTC
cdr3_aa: CASSLGTSGTTYEQYF

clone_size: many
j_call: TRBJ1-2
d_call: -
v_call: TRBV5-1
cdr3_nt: TGCGCCAGCAGCGCGGGAGACAGCGGGTCGGGCTACACCTTC
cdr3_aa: CASSAGDSGSGYTF

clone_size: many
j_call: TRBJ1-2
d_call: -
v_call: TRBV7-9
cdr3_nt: TGTGCCAGCAGCGGGGACGGCTTCTATGGCTACACCTTC
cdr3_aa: CASSGDGFYGYTF

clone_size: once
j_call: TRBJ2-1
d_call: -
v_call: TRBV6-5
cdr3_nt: TGTGCCAGCAGTGCCGGTGGCGGGAATTACAATGAGCAGTTCTTC
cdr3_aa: CASSAGGGNYNEQFF

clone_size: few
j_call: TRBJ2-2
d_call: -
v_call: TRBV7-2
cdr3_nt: TGTGCCAGCAGTTGGACTATCGTGAACACCGGGGAGCTGTTTTTT
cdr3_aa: CASSWTIVNTGELFF

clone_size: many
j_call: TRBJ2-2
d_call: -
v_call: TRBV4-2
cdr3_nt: TGTGCCAGCAGCCAAGAGTACGCGAACACCGGGGAGCTGTTTTTT
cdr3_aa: CASSQEYANTGELFF

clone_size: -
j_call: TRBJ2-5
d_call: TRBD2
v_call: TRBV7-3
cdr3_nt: TGTGCCAGCAGCCTAAGCGGGGGAGGGACCCAGTACTTC
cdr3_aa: CASSLSGGGTQYF

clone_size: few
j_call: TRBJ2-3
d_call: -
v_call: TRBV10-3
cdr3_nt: TGTGCCATCGAGGGTACTAGTGGCGGCACAGATACGCAGTATTTT
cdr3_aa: CAIEGTSGGTDTQYF

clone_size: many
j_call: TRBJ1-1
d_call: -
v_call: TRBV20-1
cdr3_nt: TGCAGTGCTAGAGCAAGTATATACACTGAAGCTTTCTTT
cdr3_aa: CSARASIYTEAFF

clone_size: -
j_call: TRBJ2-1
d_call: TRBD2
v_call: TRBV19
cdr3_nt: TGTGCCAGTAGTATCCGGACTAGCGGGAGTGGGTCCTACAATGAGCAGTTCTTC
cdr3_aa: CASSIRTSGSGSYNEQFF

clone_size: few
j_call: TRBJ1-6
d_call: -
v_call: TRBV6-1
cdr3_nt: TGTGCCAGCAGTGAGACACAGGGATCAAATTCACCCCTCCACTTT
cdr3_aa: CASSETQGSNSPLHF

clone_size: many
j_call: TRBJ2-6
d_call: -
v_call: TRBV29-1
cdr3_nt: TGCAGCGTTGAAGAAGGATCTGGGGCCAACGTCCTGACTTTC
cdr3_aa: CSVEEGSGANVLTF

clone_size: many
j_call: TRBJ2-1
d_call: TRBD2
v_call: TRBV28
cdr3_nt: TGTGCCAGCAACCCGACTAGCGGGTCCTACAATGAGCAGTTCTTC
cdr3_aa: CASNPTSGSYNEQFF

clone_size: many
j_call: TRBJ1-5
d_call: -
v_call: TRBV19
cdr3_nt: TGTGCCAGTAGTGGATCACAGGGAATACAGCCCCAGCTTTTT
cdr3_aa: CASSGSQGIQPQLF

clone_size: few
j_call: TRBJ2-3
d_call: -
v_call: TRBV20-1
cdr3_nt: TGCAGTGCTGACCCTAGCGGCACAGATACGCAGTATTTT
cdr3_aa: CSADPSGTDTQYF

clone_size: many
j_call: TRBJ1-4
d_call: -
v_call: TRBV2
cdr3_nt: TGTGCCAGCAGTGGAAGGCTCGATAATGAAAAACTGTTTTTT
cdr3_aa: CASSGRLDNEKLFF

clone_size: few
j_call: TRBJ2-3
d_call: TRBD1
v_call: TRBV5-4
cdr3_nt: TGTGCCAGCAGCAACCGGGACAGGGGCACAGATACGCAGTATTTT
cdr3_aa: CASSNRDRGTDTQYF

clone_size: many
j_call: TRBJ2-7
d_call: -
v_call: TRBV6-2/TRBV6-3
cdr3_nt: TGTCCCAGCAGTTACTCTTTCGAATACGAGCAGTACTTC
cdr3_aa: CPSSYSFEYEQYF

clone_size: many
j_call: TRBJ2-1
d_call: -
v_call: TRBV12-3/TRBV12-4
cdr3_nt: TGTGCCAGCAAGTTGAGCTCCTACAATGAGCAGTTCTTC
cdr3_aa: CASKLSSYNEQFF

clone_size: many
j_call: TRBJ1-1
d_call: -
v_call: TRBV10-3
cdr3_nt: TGTGCCAGTTTGGACACCCAGTACACTGAAGCTTTCTTT
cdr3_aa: CASLDTQYTEAFF

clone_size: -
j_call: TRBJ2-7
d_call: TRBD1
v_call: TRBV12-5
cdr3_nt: TGTGCTAGTGGTCCCGGGACAGGGGACTACGAGCAGTACTTC
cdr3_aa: CASGPGTGDYEQYF

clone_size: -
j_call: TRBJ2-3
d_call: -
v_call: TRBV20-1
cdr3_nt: TGCAGTGCTAGGCCGGAGGAGGGCCTGGATACGCAGTATTTT
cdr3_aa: CSARPEEGLDTQYF

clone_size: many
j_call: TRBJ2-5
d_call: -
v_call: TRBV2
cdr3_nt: TGTGCCAGCAGAGATGGTGGGGCAGAGACCCAGTACTTC
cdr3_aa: CASRDGGAETQYF

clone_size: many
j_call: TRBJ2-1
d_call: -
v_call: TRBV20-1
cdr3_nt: TGCAGTGCTGCCAGGGGGGGCGCCGGCAATGAGCAGTTCTTC
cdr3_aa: CSAARGGAGNEQFF

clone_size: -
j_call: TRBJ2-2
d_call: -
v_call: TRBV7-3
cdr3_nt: TGTGCCAGCAGCCCGACAGTTTCGAACACCGGGGAGCTGTTTTTT
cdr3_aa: CASSPTVSNTGELFF

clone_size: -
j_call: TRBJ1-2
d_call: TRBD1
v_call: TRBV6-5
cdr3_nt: TGTGCCAGCTACAGGGGAACGGACTATGGCTACACCTTC
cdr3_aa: CASYRGTDYGYTF

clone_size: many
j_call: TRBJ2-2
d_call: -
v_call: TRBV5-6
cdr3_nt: TGTGCCAGCAGCTTGGGTGACAGGAGGGGCACCGGGGAGCTGTTTTTT
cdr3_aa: CASSLGDRRGTGELFF

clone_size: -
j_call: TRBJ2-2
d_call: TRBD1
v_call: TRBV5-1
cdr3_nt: TGCGCCAGCAGCTTGGCCACGGGACAGGGGAACACCGGGGAGCTGTTTTTT
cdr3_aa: CASSLATGQGNTGELFF

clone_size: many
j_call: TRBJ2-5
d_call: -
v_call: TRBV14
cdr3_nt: TGTGCCAGCAGCCCTTCAAGGCAGGTGGAGACCCAGTACTTC
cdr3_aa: CASSPSRQVETQYF

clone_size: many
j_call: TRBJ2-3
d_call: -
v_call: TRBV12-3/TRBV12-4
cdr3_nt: TGTGCCACCCAGTATCTGAGCACAGATACGCAGTATTTT
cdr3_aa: CATQYLSTDTQYF

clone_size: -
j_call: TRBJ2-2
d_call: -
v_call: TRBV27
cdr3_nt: TGTGCCAGCACCAGCGCTTTTCGAGTCCCCGGGGAGCTGTTTTTT
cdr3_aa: CASTSAFRVPGELFF

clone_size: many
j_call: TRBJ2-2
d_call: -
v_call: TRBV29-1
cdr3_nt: TGCAGCGTCGCTCCCGACAACACCGGGGAGCTGTTTTTT
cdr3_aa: CSVAPDNTGELFF

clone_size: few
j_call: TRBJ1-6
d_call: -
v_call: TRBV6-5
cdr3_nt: TGTGCCAGCAGTTACTCCAGGGGAGATTCTTCACCCCTCCACTTT
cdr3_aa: CASSYSRGDSSPLHF

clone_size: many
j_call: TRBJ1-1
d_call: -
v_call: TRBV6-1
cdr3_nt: TGTGCCAGCAGTGATTTACAGCCTATTATGAACACTGAAGCTTTCTTT
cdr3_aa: CASSDLQPIMNTEAFF

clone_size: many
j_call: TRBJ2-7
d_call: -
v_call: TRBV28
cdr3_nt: TGTGCCAGCAGTTCCTCCACCGGGGACAACTACGAGCAGTACTTC
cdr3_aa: CASSSSTGDNYEQYF